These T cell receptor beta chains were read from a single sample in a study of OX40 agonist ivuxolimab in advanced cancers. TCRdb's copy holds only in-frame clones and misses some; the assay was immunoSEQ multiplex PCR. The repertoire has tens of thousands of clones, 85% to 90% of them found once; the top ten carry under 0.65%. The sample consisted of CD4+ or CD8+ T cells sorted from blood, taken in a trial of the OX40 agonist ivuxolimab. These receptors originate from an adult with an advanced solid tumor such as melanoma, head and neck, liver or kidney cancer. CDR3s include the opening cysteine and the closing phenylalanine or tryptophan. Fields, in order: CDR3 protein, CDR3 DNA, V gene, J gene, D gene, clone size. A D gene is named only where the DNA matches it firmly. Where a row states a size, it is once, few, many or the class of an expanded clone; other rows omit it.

CDR3aa: CASSSRTSGTSTDTQYF
CDR3nt: TGTGCCAGCTCATCCCGGACTAGCGGGACTAGCACAGATACGCAGTATTTT
v_gene: TRBV18
j_gene: TRBJ2-3
d_gene: TRBD2
abundance: once

CDR3aa: CASSYRPLGQGSEQYF
CDR3nt: TGTGCCAGCAGTTACCGACCCCTTGGACAGGGGAGCGAGCAGTACTTC
v_gene: TRBV6-5
j_gene: TRBJ2-7
d_gene: TRBD1
abundance: -

CDR3aa: CASSASGGRNQPQHF
CDR3nt: TGTGCCAGCAGTGCTTCAGGGGGCAGGAATCAGCCCCAGCATTTT
v_gene: TRBV2
j_gene: TRBJ1-5
d_gene: TRBD1
abundance: -

CDR3aa: CAGRDSNSPLHF
CDR3nt: TGTGCCGGCCGGGACAGTAATTCACCCCTCCACTTT
v_gene: TRBV28
j_gene: TRBJ1-6
d_gene: TRBD1
abundance: -

CDR3aa: CASSQLLAGGLQETQYF
CDR3nt: TGCGCCAGCAGTCAACTACTAGCGGGAGGTTTACAAGAGACCCAGTACTTC
v_gene: TRBV23-1
j_gene: TRBJ2-5
d_gene: TRBD2
abundance: -

CDR3aa: CASSFGSLGLGYNEQFF
CDR3nt: TGTGCCAGCAGCTTTGGCTCTCTGGGACTAGGGTACAATGAGCAGTTCTTC
v_gene: TRBV7-9
j_gene: TRBJ2-1
d_gene: TRBD2
abundance: -

CDR3aa: CSVGDFYGYTF
CDR3nt: TGCAGCGTTGGGGATTTCTATGGCTACACCTTC
v_gene: TRBV29-1
j_gene: TRBJ1-2
d_gene: -
abundance: -

CDR3aa: CASSVGPTSYEQYF
CDR3nt: TGTGCCAGCAGCGTAGGGCCGACTTCCTACGAGCAGTACTTC
v_gene: TRBV9
j_gene: TRBJ2-7
d_gene: -
abundance: -

CDR3aa: CSGGRYQETQYF
CDR3nt: TGCAGCGGGGGGCGGTACCAAGAGACCCAGTACTTC
v_gene: TRBV29-1
j_gene: TRBJ2-5
d_gene: -
abundance: -

CDR3aa: CAISRRTSGRSGELFF
CDR3nt: TGTGCCATCAGCCGAAGGACTAGCGGGAGATCCGGGGAGCTGTTTTTT
v_gene: TRBV10-3
j_gene: TRBJ2-2
d_gene: TRBD2
abundance: -

CDR3aa: CASSFPGFGEQYF
CDR3nt: TGTGCCAGCAGCTTTCCAGGGTTTGGCGAGCAGTACTTC
v_gene: TRBV7-2
j_gene: TRBJ2-7
d_gene: -
abundance: -

CDR3aa: CASSYGTGDFFPDTQYF
CDR3nt: TGCGCCAGCAGCTATGGAACAGGGGATTTTTTCCCAGATACGCAGTATTTT
v_gene: TRBV5-1
j_gene: TRBJ2-3
d_gene: TRBD1
abundance: -

CDR3aa: CAWNRGQYGYTF
CDR3nt: TGTGCCTGGAACAGGGGGCAATATGGCTACACCTTC
v_gene: TRBV30
j_gene: TRBJ1-2
d_gene: TRBD1
abundance: -

CDR3aa: CASSYSWTGAGGYTF
CDR3nt: TGTGCCAGCAGTTACTCGTGGACAGGGGCAGGTGGCTACACCTTC
v_gene: TRBV6-5
j_gene: TRBJ1-2
d_gene: TRBD1
abundance: -

CDR3aa: CASSNLAGVADTQYF
CDR3nt: TGTGCCAGCAGTAATCTAGCGGGAGTCGCCGATACGCAGTATTTT
v_gene: TRBV6-5
j_gene: TRBJ2-3
d_gene: TRBD2
abundance: -